This T cell receptor (beta chain) was captured in a study of T cells after yellow fever vaccination. Overall study context: Fractions containing few cells were prepared with SMART-Seq v4 Ultra Low Input.

Study-wide results and caveats: Only a small proportion of the clonotypes turned up in both the CD4 and the CD8 compartments, likely arising from convergent recombination.

MiXCR was run by TCRdb on the 5' RACE reads, yielding one entry per CDR3 protein. The table lists 300,000 to 350,000 distinct CDR3 sequences, around 3.9% of them singletons. As to this clonotype: The antigen remains unidentified.

V gave up 7 bases and J gave up 6 bases, with 13 bases separating them. This CDR3 spans 12 amino acids. This sequence was found in a man aged 18 to 29 who received the YFV17D yellow fever vaccine. The J gene is TRBJ2-7, the V gene TRBV12-3 or TRBV12-4, with D possibly TRBD1 on 6 matching bases. The sample consisted of PBMCs, taken 5 days after the yellow fever booster vaccination. The DNA of the CDR3 is TGTGCCAGCACCTTACAGGGTGGCGAGCAGTACTTC. Translation gives CASTLQGGEQYF.